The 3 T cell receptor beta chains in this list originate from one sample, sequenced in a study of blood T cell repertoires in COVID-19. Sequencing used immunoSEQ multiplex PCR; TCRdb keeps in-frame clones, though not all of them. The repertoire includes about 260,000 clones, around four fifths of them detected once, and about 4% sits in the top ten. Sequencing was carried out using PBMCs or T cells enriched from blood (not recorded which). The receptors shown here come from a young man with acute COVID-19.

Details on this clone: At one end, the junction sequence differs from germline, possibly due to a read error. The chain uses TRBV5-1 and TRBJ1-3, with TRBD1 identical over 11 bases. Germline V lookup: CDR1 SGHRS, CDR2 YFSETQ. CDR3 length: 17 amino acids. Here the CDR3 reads CASSLGQGAMAGNTIYF. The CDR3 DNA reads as TGTGCCAGCAGCCTCGGACAGGGGGCTATGGCGGGAAACACCATATATTTT. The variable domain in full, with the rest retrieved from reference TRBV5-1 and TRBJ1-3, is KAGVTQTPRYLIKTRGQQVTLSCSPISGHRSVSWYQQTPGQGLQFLFEYFSETQRNKGNFPGRFSGRQFSNSRSEMNVSTLELGDSALYLCASSLGQGAMAGNTIYFGEGSWLTVV.

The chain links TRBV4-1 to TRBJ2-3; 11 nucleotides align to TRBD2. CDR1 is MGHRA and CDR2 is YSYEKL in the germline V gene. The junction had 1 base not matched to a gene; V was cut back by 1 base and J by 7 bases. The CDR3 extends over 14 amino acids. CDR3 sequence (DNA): TGCGCCAGCAGCCAAGGGACTAGCGGGTATACGCAGTATTTT. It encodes CASSQGTSGYTQYF.

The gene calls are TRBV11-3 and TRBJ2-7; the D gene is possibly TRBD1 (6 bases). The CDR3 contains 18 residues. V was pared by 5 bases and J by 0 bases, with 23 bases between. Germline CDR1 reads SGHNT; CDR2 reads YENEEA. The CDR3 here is CASSLPEWGPKVSYEQYV. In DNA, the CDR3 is TGTGCCAGCAGCCTCCCGGAATGGGGGCCCAAGGTCTCCTACGAGCAGTACGTC.